The entry below describes one T cell receptor (beta chain). Its specificity is unknown. The V gene lost 0 bases and the J gene lost 4 bases, with 9 bases spanning the gap. The CDR3 is 14 amino acids. Germline V lookup: CDR1 MNHEY, CDR2 SVGAGI. As for time point: late sampling 161 to 241 days after vaccination in a few convalescent patients. Treatment indicated: approximately 11-day PBMC culture with coronavirus spike peptide pools or control peptides (ViraFEST assay). With peptide pools, ViraFEST first expanded antigen-specific T cells and afterwards sequenced their TCRs. With the Oncomine TCR Beta short-read assay, DNA from cultured CD4+ T cells was sequenced. Using its own MiXCR run on the PCR reads, TCRdb lists one record per CDR3 protein. The top ten hold about 27% of the sample, which has about 20,000 distinct CDR3 sequences, more than 30% seen once. The record originates from a study of vaccination and CD4 T cells after COVID-19. Study-wide context: Sampling that followed vaccination took place a median about 75 days after dose two, within a range of 14 to 241. Overlapping peptides of the spike proteins of SARS-CoV-2, HCoV-NL63, HCoV-OC43 and HCoV-229E were used for cell stimulation. Study outcomes and limitations: The great majority, 304 of 307 vaccine-specific clones, proved spike mono-reactive in convalescent patients.

The sample was CD4+ T cells from blood, cultured in vitro, taken about 7 months after SARS-CoV-2 vaccination. The chain has TRBV6-5 and TRBJ1-1; D gene unclear. The clonotype comes from a human donor who had recovered from COVID-19. The CDR3 DNA reads as TGTGCCAGCAGTTACTCACCCAGGATCACTGAAGCTTTCTTT. Translation: CASSYSPRITEAFF.